These 32 T cell receptor beta chains were sequenced from one sample in a study of T cells expressing NK-cell markers. After re-calling the 5' RACE reads, TCRdb lists one entry per CDR3 protein, DNA absent. This repertoire includes around 180,000 distinct CDR3 sequences. Material for sequencing was blood T cells: a sorted CD56 or NKG2C T cell subset, CD4+ or CD8+ T cells, or bulk PBMC T cells (not recorded which). The receptors were gathered from a man aged 18-75 years in good health.

The V and J genes are TRBV2 and TRBJ1-2. The CDR3 consists of 17 residues. The germline V gene encodes CDR1 SNHLY and CDR2 FYNNEI. The CDR3 spells CASSEAAGSSANYGYTF.

The chain recombines TRBV12-3 or TRBV12-4 with TRBJ2-1; TCRdb returns TRBD1, unconfirmable since there is no DNA. The CDR3 contains 13 residues. The CDR3 reads CASSSGPLGEQFF.

This CDR3 is CASSKRDSPEETQYF. This chain connects TRBV3-1 to TRBJ2-5; TCRdb indicates TRBD1, and absent DNA this call remains unverified. This CDR3 is 15 amino acids long. Germline values: CDR1 LGHDT, CDR2 YNNKEL (reference sequence).

The chain couples TRBV30 to TRBJ2-2; TCRdb returns TRBD1, unconfirmable since there is no DNA. The germline gives CDR1 GTSNPN, CDR2 SVGIG (reference sequence). This CDR3 has 11 amino acids. The CDR3 spells CAWRPGGELFF. Drawing the rest from reference TRBV30 and TRBJ2-2, the complete variable domain is SQTIHQWPATLVQPVGSPLSLECTVEGTSNPNLYWYRQAAGRGLQLLFYSVGIGQISSEVPQNLSASRPQDRQFILSSKKLLLSDSGFYLCAWRPGGELFFGEGSRLTVL.

This sequence joins TRBV2 and TRBJ1-2; the TRBD1 assignment by TCRdb is unverifiable without DNA. The CDR3 covers 12 residues. Germline CDR1 SNHLY, CDR2 FYNNEI. The CDR3 loop reads CATLDRGGGYTF.

The chain uses TRBV27 and TRBJ2-6. Germline values: CDR1 MNHEY, CDR2 SMNVEV (reference sequence). The CDR3 runs 19 residues. The CDR3 region is CASSLLLSGPLAGANVLTF.

V usage is TRBV5-1 and J usage is TRBJ2-5; the D gene TCRdb calls, TRBD1, cannot be checked with no DNA. The germline V gene encodes CDR1 SGHRS and CDR2 YFSETQ. The CDR3 runs to 15 residues. CDR3 protein: CASSLVGTGLETQYF.

This CDR3 reads CATSNSAQGRYGYTF. This chain joins TRBV15 and TRBJ1-2; the TRBD1 assignment by TCRdb is unverifiable without DNA. In germline, CDR1 is LNHNV, CDR2 YYDKDF (reference sequence). There are 15 residues in the CDR3.

The chain links TRBV6-2 or TRBV6-3 to TRBJ2-7; TCRdb indicates TRBD1, and absent DNA this call remains unverified. The CDR3 spans 15 residues. Germline V gene data show CDR1 as MNHEY and CDR2 as SVGEGT. The CDR3 here is CASSDPGGVFYEQYF.

The genes are TRBV28 and TRBJ2-4. CDR1 and CDR2 from the germline V gene are MDHEN and SYDVKM. The CDR3 extends over 15 amino acids. CDR3 residues: CASRTNGEAKNIQYF.

The chain links TRBV19 to TRBJ1-1; TCRdb's D call of TRBD1 is untestable without DNA. The CDR3 contains 17 residues. CDR1 and CDR2 (germline): LNHDA, SQIVND (reference sequence). The CDR3 is CASSRVAGGDLNTEAFF.

The rearrangement joins TRBV20-1 to TRBJ2-3; absent DNA, TCRdb's TRBD2 call cannot be checked. The germline CDR1 and CDR2 sequences are DFQATT and SNEGSKA (reference sequence). The CDR3 length is 17 residues. Here the CDR3 reads CSASSFLAGASTDTQYF.

The chain carries TRBV7-9 and TRBJ2-1; TCRdb indicates TRBD2, and absent DNA this call remains unverified. Germline V gene data show CDR1 as SEHNR and CDR2 as FQNEAQ (reference sequence). The CDR3 has 13 residues. This CDR3 is CASVTSGDNEQFF.

The chain employs TRBV2 and TRBJ2-5; no DNA is available, so the TRBD2 call from TCRdb remains unchecked. Germline-derived CDR1 and CDR2 are SNHLY and FYNNEI. CDR3 length equals 16 residues. The CDR3 sequence is CASSELAGGSVETQYF.

This sequence joins TRBV27 and TRBJ2-2. The CDR3 consists of 13 residues. Germline V lookup: CDR1 MNHEY, CDR2 SMNVEV (reference sequence). CDR3 sequence: CASAWGNTGELFF.

CDR3 sequence: CASSSGQGGHQPQHF. This chain joins TRBV27 and TRBJ1-5; TCRdb lists TRBD1, though no DNA is available to test this call. The CDR3 extends over 15 amino acids. Per the germline V gene, CDR1 is MNHEY and CDR2 is SMNVEV (reference sequence).

The chain carries TRBV3-1 and TRBJ2-7; TCRdb lists TRBD2, though no DNA is available to test this call. Germline V gene sequence: CDR1 LGHDT, CDR2 YNNKEL (reference sequence). CDR3 size: 16 residues. CDR3 sequence reads: CASSPLALPDNYEQYF.

The chain employs TRBV4-2 and TRBJ2-5; absent DNA, TCRdb's TRBD1 call cannot be checked. CDR1 and CDR2 from the germline V gene are LGHNA and YNFKEQ. This CDR3 is 16 amino acids long. CDR3 amino acids: CASSQDGGGTQETQYF.

The chain has TRBV12-3 or TRBV12-4 and TRBJ2-1. CDR3 length equals 14 residues. Here the CDR3 reads CASSFDSSYNEQFF.

The J gene is TRBJ2-3, the V gene TRBV27; TCRdb designates TRBD2, a call that cannot be tested without DNA. The CDR3 has 16 residues. CDR1 MNHEY and CDR2 SMNVEV come from the germline V gene (reference sequence). The CDR3 sequence: CASSPPHTTPTDTQYF.

The chain uses TRBV12-3 or TRBV12-4 and TRBJ2-7; lacking DNA, the TRBD2 call made by TCRdb goes unchecked. The CDR3 extends over 16 amino acids. The CDR3 loop is CASSPNGGLGVYEQYF.

CDR3 sequence reads: CSARGDRDRTYEQYF. V gene TRBV20-1 combines with J gene TRBJ2-7; TCRdb picks TRBD1, but there is no DNA to check that call. The germline V gene has CDR1 DFQATT and CDR2 SNEGSKA (reference sequence). This CDR3 has 15 residues.

CDR3: CASRREVGQFF. This rearrangement joins TRBV2 to TRBJ2-1. Germline V gives CDR1 SNHLY, CDR2 FYNNEI. The CDR3 runs 11 residues.

V is TRBV28 and J is TRBJ2-7; the TCRdb D gene call, TRBD1, has no DNA to confirm it. Per the germline V gene, CDR1 is MDHEN and CDR2 is SYDVKM. The length of the CDR3 is 16 residues. CDR3 amino acids: CASSLRGHGKYYEQYF.

The chain joins TRBV28 to TRBJ2-7; TCRdb selects TRBD1, and the lack of DNA leaves this call unchecked. Germline values: CDR1 MDHEN, CDR2 SYDVKM. The CDR3 is made up of 15 amino acids. CDR3 residues: CASSLVVRDAHEQYF.

V gene TRBV2 combines with J gene TRBJ2-1; TCRdb designates TRBD2, a call that cannot be tested without DNA. The CDR3 totals 15 residues. Germline CDR1 SNHLY, CDR2 FYNNEI. CDR3 in amino acids: CARSNLAGGPDEQFF.

The chain employs TRBV3-1 and TRBJ2-7. In germline, CDR1 is LGHDT, CDR2 YNNKEL (reference sequence). The CDR3 has 13 amino acids. The CDR3: CASSQEFLDEQYF.

J is TRBJ2-1 and V is TRBV5-4; the D call from TCRdb, TRBD1, cannot be confirmed without DNA. Germline CDR1 is SGHNT and CDR2 is YYREEE (reference sequence). The CDR3 totals 15 residues. CDR3 region: CASSLGQGVLNEQFF.

This sequence joins TRBV4-1 and TRBJ2-3; as DNA is missing, the TRBD2 call by TCRdb cannot be tested. CDR3 length: 14 residues. CDR1 MGHRA and CDR2 YSYEKL come from the germline V gene. CDR3 region: CASSQQLAGHTQYF.

This chain connects TRBV19 to TRBJ2-1. The germline gives CDR1 LNHDA, CDR2 SQIVND (reference sequence). The CDR3 covers 16 residues. The CDR3 spells CASSIDPVGSYNEQFF.

The V and J genes are TRBV3-1 and TRBJ2-7. Germline lookup yields CDR1 LGHDT and CDR2 YNNKEL (reference sequence). CDR3 size: 15 residues. The chain's CDR3 is CASSQDFDFHYEQYF.

The chain recombines TRBV28 with TRBJ1-6; with no DNA, the TCRdb D assignment of TRBD1 cannot be verified. The CDR3 length is 15 residues. The germline V gene encodes CDR1 MDHEN and CDR2 SYDVKM. This CDR3 reads CASSEFGQGDSPLHF.